This T cell receptor beta chain was captured in a study of blood T cell repertoires in COVID-19. In germline, CDR1 is MGHRA, CDR2 YSYEKL. V was clipped by 8 bases and J by 6 bases; unmatched bases: 11. The CDR3 consists of 15 residues. Libraries were prepared by immunoSEQ multiplex PCR; TCRdb keeps only in-frame clonotypes and omits some of them. The sample yields 40,000 to 45,000 clones, approximately 90% seen once. The sequence was collected from a man aged 50-59 years with COVID-19, enrolled during active disease. This rearrangement joins TRBV4-1 to TRBJ2-1, with TRBD2 matching 9 bases. The sample taken for sequencing was peripheral blood. The CDR3 sequence is CASRLLAGEVNEQFF. For the CDR3, the DNA is TGCGCCAGCCGACTATTAGCGGGAGAGGTCAATGAGCAGTTCTTC.